The 25 T cell receptor beta chains reported below all come from one sample, sequenced in a study of monozygotic twins with inflammatory bowel disease. Each CDR3 protein gets one entry in TCRdb, which reprocessed the 5' RACE reads and gives no DNA. Its table lists fewer than 450,000 distinct CDR3 sequences. Sequenced material: blood. Receptor source: a human donor with ulcerative colitis or Crohn's disease, or a healthy co-twin of an affected twin (not recorded which).

V usage is TRBV7-2 and J usage is TRBJ1-2; the D call from TCRdb, TRBD1, cannot be confirmed without DNA. The CDR3 consists of 15 residues. CDR1 is SGHTA, CDR2 FQGNSA, per germline. CDR3 sequence reads: CASSLGQLSGYGYTF.

This sequence joins TRBV5-4 and TRBJ2-1; TCRdb calls TRBD1, which cannot be checked without DNA. The CDR3 length is 13 residues. Germline V gives CDR1 SGHNT, CDR2 YYREEE (reference sequence). The CDR3 loop is CASSYGQDNEQFF.

This chain's CDR3 is CASSSTGAPAFF. The rearrangement uses TRBV4-3 and TRBJ1-1; the D call of TRBD1 rests on TCRdb alone, since no DNA is present to check it. The CDR3 has 12 residues. Germline CDR1 is LGHNA and CDR2 is YSLEER.

The chain combines TRBV27 with TRBJ2-5; no DNA is available, so the TRBD2 call from TCRdb remains unchecked. CDR1 and CDR2 from the germline V gene are MNHEY and SMNVEV (reference sequence). CDR3 length: 15 residues. CDR3 residues: CASSSGTSGKETQYF.

This chain's CDR3 is CASSQDLRGRYEQYF. The chain uses TRBV14 and TRBJ2-7; TCRdb proposes TRBD1, but this gene call is untestable without DNA. The CDR3 runs 15 residues. In germline, CDR1 is SGHDN, CDR2 FVKESK.

The chain is built from TRBV20-1 and TRBJ1-1; TCRdb proposes TRBD1, but this gene call is untestable without DNA. The germline V gene has CDR1 DFQATT and CDR2 SNEGSKA (reference sequence). The CDR3 sequence is 13 residues long. The CDR3 loop reads CSASYWQGTEAFF.

J is TRBJ2-1 and V is TRBV7-9; TCRdb outputs TRBD1, but without DNA this stays unchecked. The germline gives CDR1 SEHNR, CDR2 FQNEAQ (reference sequence). CDR3 length equals 15 residues. The CDR3 region is CASSPPGTGRNEQFF.

The chain couples TRBV5-1 to TRBJ2-2; TCRdb designates TRBD1, a call that cannot be tested without DNA. There are 18 residues in the CDR3. CDR1 and CDR2 from the germline V gene are SGHRS and YFSETQ. CDR3 residues: CASSLVRRGYFNTGELFF.

V usage is TRBV20-1 and J usage is TRBJ1-5; the D call of TRBD1 rests on TCRdb alone, since no DNA is present to check it. The CDR3 consists of 14 residues. Per germline, CDR1 DFQATT and CDR2 SNEGSKA (reference sequence). CDR3 protein: CSAGIGRPGEPQHF.

The chain links TRBV6-4 to TRBJ2-1; without DNA, the TCRdb call of TRBD2 cannot be checked. Germline V gives CDR1 MRHNA, CDR2 SNTAGT. This CDR3 is built from 15 residues. CDR3 region: CASSSRGEGYNEQFF.

The genes are TRBV20-1 and TRBJ2-1; no DNA is available, so the TRBD2 call from TCRdb remains unchecked. Germline-derived CDR1 and CDR2 are DFQATT and SNEGSKA (reference sequence). This CDR3 has 16 amino acids. CDR3: CSARLAGVSSYNEQFF.

V gene TRBV7-2 combines with J gene TRBJ2-4; TCRdb's D call, TRBD1, is unchecked because there is no DNA. This CDR3 comprises 13 residues. CDR1 and CDR2 from the germline V gene are SGHTA and FQGNSA. This CDR3 reads CASSLHGTSLQYF. Looking up the rest from reference TRBV7-2 and TRBJ2-4 gives the full variable domain: GAGVSQSPSNKVTEKGKDVELRCDPISGHTALYWYRQSLGQGLEFLIYFQGNSAPDKSGLPSDRFSAERTGGSVSTLTIQRTQQEDSAVYLCASSLHGTSLQYFGAGTRLSVL.

CDR3: CASSLNRGYETQYF. The V gene is TRBV5-1, the J gene TRBJ2-5; TCRdb outputs TRBD1, but without DNA this stays unchecked. Germline CDR1 reads SGHRS; CDR2 reads YFSETQ. The CDR3 loop spans 14 amino acids.

The gene calls are TRBV5-5 and TRBJ2-2; TCRdb returns TRBD1, unconfirmable since there is no DNA. The V gene's germline CDR1 is SGHKS and CDR2 YYEKEE (reference sequence). The CDR3 consists of 15 residues. The CDR3 loop reads CASSPRLVGTGELFF.

V gene TRBV7-2 combines with J gene TRBJ1-5; TCRdb designates TRBD1, a call that cannot be tested without DNA. Germline CDR1 is SGHTA and CDR2 is FQGNSA. The CDR3 sequence is 14 residues long. CDR3 protein: CASRPQGSNQPQHF.

The CDR3 spells CASSLRGDDADTQYF. The chain links TRBV18 to TRBJ2-3. This CDR3 region has 15 residues. In germline, CDR1 is KGHSH, CDR2 LQKENI.

The chain is built from TRBV6-2 or TRBV6-3 and TRBJ2-2; TCRdb's D call of TRBD1 is untestable without DNA. The CDR3 length is 15 residues. From germline, CDR1 is MNHEY and CDR2 SVGEGT. CDR3 region: CASSKTQGNTGELFF.

The chain recombines TRBV18 with TRBJ1-1; TCRdb proposes TRBD1, but this gene call is untestable without DNA. The CDR3 has 14 amino acids. The germline V gene has CDR1 KGHSH and CDR2 LQKENI. The CDR3 loop reads CVSSPDSLNTEAFF.

V gene TRBV24-1 combines with J gene TRBJ2-7; TCRdb names TRBD1, which stays unverified in the absence of DNA. The CDR3 has 14 residues. Germline values: CDR1 KGHDR, CDR2 SFDVKD. The CDR3 reads CATEWVAGTYEQYF.

V and J are TRBV5-1 and TRBJ2-6; TCRdb picks TRBD2, but there is no DNA to check that call. CDR1 SGHRS and CDR2 YFSETQ come from the germline V gene. The CDR3 length is 21 residues. The CDR3 here is CASSLYSRPGRPSSGANVLTF.

The chain has TRBV11-1 and TRBJ1-6. This CDR3 comprises 17 residues. The germline V gene encodes CDR1 SGHAT and CDR2 FQDESV (reference sequence). CDR3 protein: CASSFRQPDSYNSPLHF.

The chain joins TRBV9 to TRBJ2-5; no DNA is available, so the TRBD1 call from TCRdb remains unchecked. The length of the CDR3 is 16 residues. Germline CDR1 and CDR2: SGDLS and YYNGEE. This CDR3 is CASSVGGGARFETQYF.

V and J are TRBV5-1 and TRBJ2-1; absent DNA, TCRdb's TRBD1 call cannot be checked. This CDR3 is 19 amino acids long. CDR1 SGHRS and CDR2 YFSETQ come from the germline V gene. This CDR3 is CASSLDHRVIEGSYNEQFF.

The genes are TRBV29-1 and TRBJ2-5; TCRdb returns TRBD2, unconfirmable since there is no DNA. CDR1 and CDR2 from the germline V gene are SQVTM and ANQGSEA. The CDR3 runs 15 residues. The CDR3 is CSVQDRLRLQETQYF.

J is TRBJ2-2 and V is TRBV12-3 or TRBV12-4; as DNA is missing, the TRBD1 call by TCRdb cannot be tested. The CDR3 spans 15 residues. The CDR3 is CASSFRGVNTGELFF.